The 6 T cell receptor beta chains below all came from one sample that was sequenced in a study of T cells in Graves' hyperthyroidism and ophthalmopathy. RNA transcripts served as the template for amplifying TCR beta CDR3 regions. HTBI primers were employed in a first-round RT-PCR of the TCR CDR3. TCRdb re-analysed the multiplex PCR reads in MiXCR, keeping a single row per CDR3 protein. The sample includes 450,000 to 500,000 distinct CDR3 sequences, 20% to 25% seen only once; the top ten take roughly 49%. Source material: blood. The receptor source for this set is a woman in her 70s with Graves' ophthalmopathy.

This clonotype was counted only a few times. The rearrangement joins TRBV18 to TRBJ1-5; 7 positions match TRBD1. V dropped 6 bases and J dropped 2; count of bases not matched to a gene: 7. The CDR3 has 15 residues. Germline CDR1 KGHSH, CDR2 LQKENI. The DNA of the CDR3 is TGTGCCAGCTCCGGTAACAGGGGTGGCAATCAGCCCCAGCATTTT. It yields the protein CASSGNRGGNQPQHF.

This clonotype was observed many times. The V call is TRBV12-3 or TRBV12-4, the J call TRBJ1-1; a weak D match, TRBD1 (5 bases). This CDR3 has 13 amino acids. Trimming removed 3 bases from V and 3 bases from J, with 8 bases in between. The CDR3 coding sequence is TGTGCCAGCAGTTTTCTGGGGGACACTGAAGCTTTCTTT. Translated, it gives CASSFLGDTEAFF.

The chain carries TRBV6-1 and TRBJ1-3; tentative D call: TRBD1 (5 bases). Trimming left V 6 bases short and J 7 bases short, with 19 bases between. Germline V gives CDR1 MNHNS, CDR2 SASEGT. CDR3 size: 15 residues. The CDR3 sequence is CASRELGGWGNTIYF. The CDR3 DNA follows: TGTGCCAGCAGAGAACTCGGAGGATGGGGGAACACCATATATTTT.

CDR3 sequence reads: CASSPWRGDTEAFF. The CDR3 region has the DNA TGTGCCAGTAGTCCCTGGAGAGGGGACACTGAAGCTTTCTTT. The rearrangement links TRBV19 to TRBJ1-1; TRBD1 is a possible D gene (5 bases). V was trimmed by 5 bases and J by 3 bases, leaving 13 bases between them. Germline V gene data show CDR1 as LNHDA and CDR2 as SQIVND (reference sequence). CDR3 length: 14 amino acids.

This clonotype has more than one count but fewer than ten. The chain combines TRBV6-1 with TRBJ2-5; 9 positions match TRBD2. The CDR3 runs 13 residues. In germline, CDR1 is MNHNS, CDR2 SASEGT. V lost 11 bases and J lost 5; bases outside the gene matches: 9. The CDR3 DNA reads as TGTGCCGGCGGGACTAGCCTTAGTGAGACCCAGTACTTC. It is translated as CAGGTSLSETQYF.

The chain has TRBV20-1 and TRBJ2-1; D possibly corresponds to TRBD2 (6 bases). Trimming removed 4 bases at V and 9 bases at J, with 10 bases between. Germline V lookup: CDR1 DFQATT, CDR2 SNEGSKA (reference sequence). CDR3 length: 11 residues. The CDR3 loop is CSATREVEQFF. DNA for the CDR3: TGCAGTGCTACTAGGGAGGTTGAGCAGTTCTTC.